The text below deals with one TCR beta chain. Germline V gives CDR1 DFQATT, CDR2 SNEGSKA (reference sequence). The CDR3 has 11 amino acids. The germline V and J ends were trimmed by 3 bases and 6 bases, with 6 bases remaining between them. The data are from a study of blood T cells in healthy people across ages. The second PCR ran about 6 to 11 cycles with a sample-barcoded 5' primer and J-beta primers. Via MiXCR, TCRdb re-called the 5' RACE reads, giving one row per CDR3 protein. The sample carries roughly 1,000,000 distinct CDR3 sequences, roughly a quarter recorded once. In addition, the sample was reused for a study of T cells of mothers and their children.

The clonotype originates from a girl aged 2-15 years in good health. The rearrangement links TRBV20-1 to TRBJ2-1; D not certain. The material sequenced was blood. CDR3 DNA sequence: TGCAGTGCTAGGCTTCTCAATGAGCAGTTCTTC. Translated: CSARLLNEQFF.